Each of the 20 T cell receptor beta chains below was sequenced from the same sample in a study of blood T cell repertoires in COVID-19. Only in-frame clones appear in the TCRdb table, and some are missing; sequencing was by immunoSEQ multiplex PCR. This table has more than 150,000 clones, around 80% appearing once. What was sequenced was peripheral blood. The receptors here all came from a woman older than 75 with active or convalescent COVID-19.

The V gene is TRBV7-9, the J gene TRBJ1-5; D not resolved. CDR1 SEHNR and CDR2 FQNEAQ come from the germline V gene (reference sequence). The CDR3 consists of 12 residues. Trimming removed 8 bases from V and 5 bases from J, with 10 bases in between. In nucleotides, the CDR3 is TGTGCCAGCTGCCGTCAGGATCAGCCCCAGCATTTT. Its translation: CASCRQDQPQHF.

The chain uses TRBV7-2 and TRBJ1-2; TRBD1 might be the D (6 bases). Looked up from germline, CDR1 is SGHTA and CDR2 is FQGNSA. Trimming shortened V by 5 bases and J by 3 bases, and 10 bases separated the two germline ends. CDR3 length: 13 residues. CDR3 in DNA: TGTGCCAGCAGCCAGACAGGTCACTATGGCTACACCTTC. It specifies CASSQTGHYGYTF.

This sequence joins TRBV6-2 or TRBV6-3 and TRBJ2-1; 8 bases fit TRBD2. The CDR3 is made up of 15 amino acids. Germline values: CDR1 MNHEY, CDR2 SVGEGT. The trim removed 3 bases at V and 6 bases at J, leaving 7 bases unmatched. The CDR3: CASSYSGGPSNEQFF. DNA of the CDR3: TGTGCCAGCAGTTATTCGGGGGGGCCCAGCAATGAGCAGTTCTTC.

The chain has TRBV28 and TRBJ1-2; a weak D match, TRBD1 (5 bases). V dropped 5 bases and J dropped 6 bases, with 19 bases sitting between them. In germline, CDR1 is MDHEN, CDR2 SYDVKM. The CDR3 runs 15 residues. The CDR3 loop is CASSEPGQGRHGYTF. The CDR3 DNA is TGTGCCAGCAGTGAACCGGGCCAGGGAAGGCATGGCTACACCTTC.

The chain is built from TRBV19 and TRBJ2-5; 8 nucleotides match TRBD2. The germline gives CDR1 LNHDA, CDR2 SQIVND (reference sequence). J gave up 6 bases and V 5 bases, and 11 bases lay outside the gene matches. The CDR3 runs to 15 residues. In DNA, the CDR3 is TGTGCCAGTAGTCTCACTGAGGGACTAGGCAAGACCCAGTACTTC. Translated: CASSLTEGLGKTQYF. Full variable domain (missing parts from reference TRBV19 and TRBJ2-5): DGGITQSPKYLFRKEGQNVTLSCEQNLNHDAMYWYRQDPGQGLRLIYYSQIVNDFQKGDIAEGYSVSREKKESFPLTVTSAQKNPTAFYLCASSLTEGLGKTQYFGPGTRLLVL.

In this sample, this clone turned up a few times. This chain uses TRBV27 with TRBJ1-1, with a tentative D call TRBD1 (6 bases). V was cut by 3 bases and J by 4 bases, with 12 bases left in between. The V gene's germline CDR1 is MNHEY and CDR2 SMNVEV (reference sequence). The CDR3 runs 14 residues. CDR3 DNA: TGTGCCAGCAGTTTCCAGGGGTTCGGCACTGAAGCTTTCTTT. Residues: CASSFQGFGTEAFF.

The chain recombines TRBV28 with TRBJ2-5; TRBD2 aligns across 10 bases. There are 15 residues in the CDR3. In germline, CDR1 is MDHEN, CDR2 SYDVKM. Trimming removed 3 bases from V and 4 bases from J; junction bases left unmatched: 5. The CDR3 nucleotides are TGTGCCAGCAGTTTGGCTAGCGGGGGACTAGAGACCCAGTACTTC. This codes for CASSLASGGLETQYF. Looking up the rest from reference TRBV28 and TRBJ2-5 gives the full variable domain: DVKVTQSSRYLVKRTGEKVFLECVQDMDHENMFWYRQDPGLGLRLIYFSYDVKMKEKGDIPEGYSVSREKKERFSLILESASTNQTSMYLCASSLASGGLETQYFGPGTRLLVL.

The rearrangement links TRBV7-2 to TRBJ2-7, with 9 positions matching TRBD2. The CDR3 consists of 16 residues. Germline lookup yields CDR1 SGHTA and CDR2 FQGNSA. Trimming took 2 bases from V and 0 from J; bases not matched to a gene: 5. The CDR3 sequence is CASSLFGGGASYEQYF. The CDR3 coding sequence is TGTGCCAGCAGCTTATTTGGCGGGGGGGCCTCCTACGAGCAGTACTTC.

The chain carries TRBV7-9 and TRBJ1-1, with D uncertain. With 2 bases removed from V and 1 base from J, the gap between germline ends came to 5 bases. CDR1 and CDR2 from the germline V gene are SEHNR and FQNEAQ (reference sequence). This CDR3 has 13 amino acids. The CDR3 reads CASSLQENTEAFF. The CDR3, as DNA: TGTGCCAGCAGCTTACAGGAGAACACTGAAGCTTTCTTT.

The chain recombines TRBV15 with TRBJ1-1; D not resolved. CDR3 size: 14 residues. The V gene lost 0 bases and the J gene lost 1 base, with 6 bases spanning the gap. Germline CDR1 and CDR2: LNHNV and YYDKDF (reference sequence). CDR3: CATSRDSRNTEAFF. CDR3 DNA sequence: TGTGCCACCAGCAGAGATTCGAGGAACACTGAAGCTTTCTTT.

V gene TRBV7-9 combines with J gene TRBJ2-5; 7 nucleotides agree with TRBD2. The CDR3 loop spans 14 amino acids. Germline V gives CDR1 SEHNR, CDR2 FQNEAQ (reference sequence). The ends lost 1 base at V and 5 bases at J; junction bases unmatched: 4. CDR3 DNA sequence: TGTGCCAGCAGCTTAGGGACTAGAGAGGAGACCCAGTACTTC. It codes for CASSLGTREETQYF.

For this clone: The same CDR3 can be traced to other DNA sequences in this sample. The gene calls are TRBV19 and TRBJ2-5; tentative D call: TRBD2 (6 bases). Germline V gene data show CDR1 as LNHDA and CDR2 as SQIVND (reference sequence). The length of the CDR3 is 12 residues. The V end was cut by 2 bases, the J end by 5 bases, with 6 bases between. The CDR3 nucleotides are TGTGCCAGTAGTATACGGGGGGAGACCCAGTACTTC. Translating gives CASSIRGETQYF.

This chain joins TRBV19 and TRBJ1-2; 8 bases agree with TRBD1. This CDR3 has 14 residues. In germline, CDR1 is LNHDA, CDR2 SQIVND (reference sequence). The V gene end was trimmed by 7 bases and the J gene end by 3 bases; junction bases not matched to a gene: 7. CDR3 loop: CASTGQGLDYGYTF. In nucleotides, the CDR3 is TGTGCCAGTACCGGACAGGGACTCGACTATGGCTACACCTTC. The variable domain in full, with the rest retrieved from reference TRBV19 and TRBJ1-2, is DGGITQSPKYLFRKEGQNVTLSCEQNLNHDAMYWYRQDPGQGLRLIYYSQIVNDFQKGDIAEGYSVSREKKESFPLTVTSAQKNPTAFYLCASTGQGLDYGYTFGSGTRLTVV.

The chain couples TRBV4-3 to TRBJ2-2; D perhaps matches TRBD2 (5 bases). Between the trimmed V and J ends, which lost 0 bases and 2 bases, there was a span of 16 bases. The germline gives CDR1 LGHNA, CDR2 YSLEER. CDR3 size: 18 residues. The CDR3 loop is CASSQESASGINTGELFF. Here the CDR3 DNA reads TGCGCCAGCAGCCAAGAATCAGCATCCGGGATTAACACCGGGGAGCTGTTTTTT.

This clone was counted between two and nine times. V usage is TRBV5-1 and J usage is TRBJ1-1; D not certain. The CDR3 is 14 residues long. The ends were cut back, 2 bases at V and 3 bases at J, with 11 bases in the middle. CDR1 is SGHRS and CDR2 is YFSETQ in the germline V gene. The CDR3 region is CASSLVDIYTEAFF. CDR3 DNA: TGCGCCAGCAGCTTAGTAGACATATACACTGAAGCTTTCTTT.

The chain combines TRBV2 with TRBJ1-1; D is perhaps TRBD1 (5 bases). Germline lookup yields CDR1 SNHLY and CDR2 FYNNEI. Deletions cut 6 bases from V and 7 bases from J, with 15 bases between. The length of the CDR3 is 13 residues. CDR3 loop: CASSAVRVGEAFF. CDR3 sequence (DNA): TGTGCCAGCAGCGCAGTCAGGGTTGGTGAAGCTTTCTTT.

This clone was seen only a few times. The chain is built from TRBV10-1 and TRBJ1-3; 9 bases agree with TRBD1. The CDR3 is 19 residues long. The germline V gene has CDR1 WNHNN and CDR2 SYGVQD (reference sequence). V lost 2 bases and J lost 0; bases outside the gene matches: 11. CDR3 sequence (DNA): TGCGCCAGCAGTGAGGTACCCGGGACAGGGCTTTCCTCTGGAAACACCATATATTTT. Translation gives CASSEVPGTGLSSGNTIYF.

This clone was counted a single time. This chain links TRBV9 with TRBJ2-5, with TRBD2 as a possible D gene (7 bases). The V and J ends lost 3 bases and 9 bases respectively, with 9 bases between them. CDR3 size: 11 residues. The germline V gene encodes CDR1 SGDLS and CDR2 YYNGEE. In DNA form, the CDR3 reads TGTGCCAGCAGCGAGGGGGGGGCCCAGTACTTC. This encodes CASSEGGAQYF.

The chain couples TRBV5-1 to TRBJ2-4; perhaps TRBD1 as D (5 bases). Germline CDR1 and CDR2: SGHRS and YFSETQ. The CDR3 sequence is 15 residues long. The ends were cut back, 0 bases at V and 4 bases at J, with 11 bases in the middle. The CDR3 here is CASSLVRAEKNIQYF. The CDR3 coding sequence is TGCGCCAGCAGCTTGGTCAGGGCAGAAAAAAACATTCAGTACTTC.

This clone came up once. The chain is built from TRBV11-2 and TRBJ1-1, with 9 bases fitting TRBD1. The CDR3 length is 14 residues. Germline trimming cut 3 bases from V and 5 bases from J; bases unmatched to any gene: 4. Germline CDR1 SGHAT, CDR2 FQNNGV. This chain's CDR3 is CASSFYRGHTEAFF. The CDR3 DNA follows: TGTGCCAGCAGCTTCTACAGGGGGCATACTGAAGCTTTCTTT.